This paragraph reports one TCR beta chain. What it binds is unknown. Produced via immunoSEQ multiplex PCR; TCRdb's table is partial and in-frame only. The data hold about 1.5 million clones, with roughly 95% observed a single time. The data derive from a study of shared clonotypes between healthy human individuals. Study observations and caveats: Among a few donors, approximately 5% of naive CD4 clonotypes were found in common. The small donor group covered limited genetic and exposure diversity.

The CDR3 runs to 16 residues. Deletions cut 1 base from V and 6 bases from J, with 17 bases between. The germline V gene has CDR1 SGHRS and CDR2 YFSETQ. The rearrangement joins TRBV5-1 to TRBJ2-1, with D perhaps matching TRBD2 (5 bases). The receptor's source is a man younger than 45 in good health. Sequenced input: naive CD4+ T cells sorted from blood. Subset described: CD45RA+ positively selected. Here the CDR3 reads CASSLLKGAGVNEQFF. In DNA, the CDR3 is TGCGCCAGCAGCTTGCTTAAGGGAGCTGGGGTCAATGAGCAGTTCTTC.